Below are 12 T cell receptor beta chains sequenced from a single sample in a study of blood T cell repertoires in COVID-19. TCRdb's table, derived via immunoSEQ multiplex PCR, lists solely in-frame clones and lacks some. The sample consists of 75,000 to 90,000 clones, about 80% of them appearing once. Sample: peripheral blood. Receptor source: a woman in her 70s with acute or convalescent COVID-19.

The CDR3 sequence is CASSQYTQDKGSLFF. The DNA of the CDR3 is TGCGCCAGCAGCCAATATACACAGGATAAGGGGTCACTGTTTTTT. This sequence joins TRBV4-3 and TRBJ1-4, with D possibly TRBD1 on 5 matching bases. The CDR3 extends over 15 amino acids. Germline CDR1 LGHNA, CDR2 YSLEER. The germline V and J ends were trimmed by 2 bases and 13 bases, with 20 bases remaining between them.

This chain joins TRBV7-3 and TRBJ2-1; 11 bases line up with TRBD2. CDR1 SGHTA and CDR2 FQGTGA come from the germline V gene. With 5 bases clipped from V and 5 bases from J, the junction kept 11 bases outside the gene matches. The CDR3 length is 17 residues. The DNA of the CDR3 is TGTGCCAGCAGCCCGAAACCCCTAGCGGGGGGCAACAATGAGCAGTTCTTC. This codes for CASSPKPLAGGNNEQFF.

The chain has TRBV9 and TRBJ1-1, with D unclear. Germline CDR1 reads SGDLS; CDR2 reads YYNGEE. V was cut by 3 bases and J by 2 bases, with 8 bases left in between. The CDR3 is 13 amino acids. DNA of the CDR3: TGTGCCAGCAGCGAAAACAGAAACACTGAAGCTTTCTTT. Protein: CASSENRNTEAFF.

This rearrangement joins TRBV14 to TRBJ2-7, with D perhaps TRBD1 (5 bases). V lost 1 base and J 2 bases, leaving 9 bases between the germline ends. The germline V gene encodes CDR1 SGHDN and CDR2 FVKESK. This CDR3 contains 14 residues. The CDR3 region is CASSQVRVTYEQYF. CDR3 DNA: TGTGCCAGCAGCCAAGTCAGGGTTACCTACGAGCAGTACTTC.

The chain's CDR3 is CSVAQGSTEAFF. CDR3 in DNA: TGCAGCGTAGCACAGGGATCCACTGAAGCTTTCTTT. The chain joins TRBV29-1 to TRBJ1-1; tentatively, D is TRBD1 (6 bases). The germline CDR1 and CDR2 sequences are SQVTM and ANQGSEA. V lost 6 bases and J lost 4, with 12 bases in between. The CDR3 sequence is 12 residues long.

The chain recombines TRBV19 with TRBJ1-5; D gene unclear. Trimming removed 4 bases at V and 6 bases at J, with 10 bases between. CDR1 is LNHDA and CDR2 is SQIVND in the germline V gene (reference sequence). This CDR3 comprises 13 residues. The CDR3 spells CASSTGVPQPQHF. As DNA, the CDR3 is TGTGCCAGTAGTACCGGAGTTCCTCAGCCCCAGCATTTT. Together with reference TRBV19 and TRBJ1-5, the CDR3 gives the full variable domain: DGGITQSPKYLFRKEGQNVTLSCEQNLNHDAMYWYRQDPGQGLRLIYYSQIVNDFQKGDIAEGYSVSREKKESFPLTVTSAQKNPTAFYLCASSTGVPQPQHFGDGTRLSIL.

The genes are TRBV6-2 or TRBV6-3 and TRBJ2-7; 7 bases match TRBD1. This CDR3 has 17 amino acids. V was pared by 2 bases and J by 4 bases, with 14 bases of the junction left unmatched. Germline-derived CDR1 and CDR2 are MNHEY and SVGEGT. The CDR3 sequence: CASSYTNSDREWYEQYF. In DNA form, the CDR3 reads TGTGCCAGCAGTTACACCAATTCAGACAGGGAATGGTACGAGCAGTACTTC.

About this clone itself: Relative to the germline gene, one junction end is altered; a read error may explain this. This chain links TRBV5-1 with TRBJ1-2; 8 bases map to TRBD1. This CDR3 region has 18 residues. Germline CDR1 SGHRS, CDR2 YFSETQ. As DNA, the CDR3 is TGCGCCAGCAGCATTGTTCCACCTGGACAGGGTATTAACGATGGCTACACCTTC. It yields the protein CASSIVPPGQGINDGYTF.

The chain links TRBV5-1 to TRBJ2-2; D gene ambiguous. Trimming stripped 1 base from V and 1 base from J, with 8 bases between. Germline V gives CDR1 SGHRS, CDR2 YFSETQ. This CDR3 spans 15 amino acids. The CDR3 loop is CASSLPIVNTGELFF. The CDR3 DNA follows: TGCGCCAGCAGCTTGCCCATAGTGAACACCGGGGAGCTGTTTTTT.

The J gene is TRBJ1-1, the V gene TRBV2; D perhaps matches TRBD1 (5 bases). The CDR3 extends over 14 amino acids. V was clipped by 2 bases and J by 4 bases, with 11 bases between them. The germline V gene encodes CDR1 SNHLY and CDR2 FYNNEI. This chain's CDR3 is CASSELGEGTEAFF. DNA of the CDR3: TGTGCCAGCAGTGAACTGGGGGAGGGCACTGAAGCTTTCTTT.

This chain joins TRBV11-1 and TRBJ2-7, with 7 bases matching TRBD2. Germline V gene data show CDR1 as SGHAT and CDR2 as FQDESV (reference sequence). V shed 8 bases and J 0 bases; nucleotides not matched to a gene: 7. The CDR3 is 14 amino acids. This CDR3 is CASARAGNSYEQYF. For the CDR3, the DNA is TGTGCCAGCGCCCGAGCGGGGAACTCCTACGAGCAGTACTTC.

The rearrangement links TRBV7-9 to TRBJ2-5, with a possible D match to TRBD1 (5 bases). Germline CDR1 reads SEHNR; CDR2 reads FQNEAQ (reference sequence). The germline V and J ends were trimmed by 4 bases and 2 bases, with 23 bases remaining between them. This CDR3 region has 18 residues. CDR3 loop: CASSSTVQDPRDQETQYF. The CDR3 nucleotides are TGTGCCAGCAGCTCGACGGTACAGGACCCGCGAGATCAAGAGACCCAGTACTTC.